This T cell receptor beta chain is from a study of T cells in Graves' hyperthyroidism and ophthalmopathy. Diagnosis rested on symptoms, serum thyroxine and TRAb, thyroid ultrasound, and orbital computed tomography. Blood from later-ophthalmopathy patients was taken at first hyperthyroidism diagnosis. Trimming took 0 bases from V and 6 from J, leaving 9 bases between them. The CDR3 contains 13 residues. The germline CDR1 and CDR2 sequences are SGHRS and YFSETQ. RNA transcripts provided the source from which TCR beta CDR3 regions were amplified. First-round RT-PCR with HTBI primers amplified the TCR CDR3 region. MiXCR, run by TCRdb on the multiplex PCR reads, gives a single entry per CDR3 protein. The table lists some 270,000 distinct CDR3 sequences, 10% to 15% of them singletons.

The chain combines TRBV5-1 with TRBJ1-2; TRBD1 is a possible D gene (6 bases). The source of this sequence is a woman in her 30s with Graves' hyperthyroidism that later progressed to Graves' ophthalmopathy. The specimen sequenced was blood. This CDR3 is CASSLEEGDGYTF. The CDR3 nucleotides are TGCGCCAGCAGCTTGGAAGAGGGGGATGGCTACACCTTC.